This T cell receptor (beta chain) was profiled in a study of shared clonotypes between healthy human individuals. In the study overall: The cohort comprised a couple of women and a few men. Their ages spanned 18 to 49 years.

This table comes from immunoSEQ multiplex PCR, and its TCRdb copy is limited to in-frame clones, with some not included. The table lists almost 750,000 clones, 72% of them singletons, with less than 2% in the top ten. Deletions cut 3 bases from V and 6 bases from J, with 15 bases between. Per the germline V gene, CDR1 is MDHEN and CDR2 is SYDVKM. CDR3 length: 14 residues. This clone showed up just once. Naive CD4+ cells were CD45RA-selected; the remaining cells were memory. The chain uses TRBV28 and TRBJ2-7, with D unresolved. The source material was memory CD4+ T cells sorted from blood. Subset in this sample: CD45RA-negative fraction. The TCR was taken from a woman between 25 and 40 years old in good health. The DNA of the CDR3 is TGTGCCAGCAGTTTCAGCGATTTTAATCTCGAGCAGTACTTC. Amino acid sequence: CASSFSDFNLEQYF.